Following are 32 T cell receptor beta chains from one sample sequenced in a study of PD-1 blockade in classical Hodgkin lymphoma. The method was immunoSEQ multiplex PCR; TCRdb's version includes in-frame clones alone and lacks a portion of them. This table holds about 15,000 clones, around 80% found once. No patient escaped relapse after autologous stem cell transplantation, and brentuximab vedotin exposure varied. The source material was peripheral blood mononuclear cells (PBMCs), sampled before the second cycle of nivolumab. The receptors shown here come from a human donor with classical Hodgkin lymphoma.

This chain connects TRBV29-1 to TRBJ1-1; 8 positions match TRBD1. CDR1 is SQVTM and CDR2 is ANQGSEA in the germline V gene. V trimming: 7 bases; J trimming: 1 base; junction bases outside the gene matches: 8. This CDR3 spans 14 amino acids. The CDR3 loop is CSAMGGTGNTEAFF. The CDR3 bases are TGCAGCGCCATGGGGGGGACAGGGAACACTGAAGCTTTCTTT. The entire variable domain, with the rest obtained from reference TRBV29-1 and TRBJ1-1, is as follows: SAVISQKPSRDICQRGTSLTIQCQVDSQVTMMFWYRQQPGQSLTLIATANQGSEATYESGFVIDKFPISRPNLTFSTLTVSNMSPEDSSIYLCSAMGGTGNTEAFFGQGTRLTVV.

The CDR3 coding sequence is TGTGCCAGCAGTGCCCGACAGGGGGCTTACAATGAGCAGTTCTTC. Translating gives CASSARQGAYNEQFF. This rearrangement joins TRBV25-1 to TRBJ2-1, with TRBD1 matching over 10 bases. Germline V CDR1 and CDR2: MGHDK, SYGVNS. The CDR3 covers 15 residues. V shed 4 bases and J 4 bases; nucleotides not matched to a gene: 4.

The J gene is TRBJ2-1, the V gene TRBV10-1; D unclear. The CDR3 loop spans 15 amino acids. V was pared by 0 bases and J by 0 bases, with 6 bases between. Germline V gene sequence: CDR1 WNHNN, CDR2 SYGVQD (reference sequence). The CDR3 region is CASSESRVSYNEQFF. Here the CDR3 DNA reads TGCGCCAGCAGTGAGTCTAGGGTCTCCTACAATGAGCAGTTCTTC.

This clone has just one count. The rearrangement uses TRBV18 and TRBJ1-5; TRBD1 might be the D (5 bases). From germline, CDR1 is KGHSH and CDR2 LQKENI. V was pared by 2 bases and J by 2 bases, with 7 bases between. This CDR3 contains 14 residues. The CDR3 here is CASSPGAGNQPQHF. CDR3 coding DNA: TGTGCCAGCTCACCAGGGGCCGGCAATCAGCCCCAGCATTTT.

The V call is TRBV18, the J call TRBJ2-3, with D uncertain. V lost 2 bases, J lost 4 bases, and 13 bases lay in between. This CDR3 comprises 15 residues. Germline values: CDR1 KGHSH, CDR2 LQKENI. This chain's CDR3 is CASSPYPLWADTQYF. The CDR3 nucleotides are TGTGCCAGCTCACCATACCCCCTCTGGGCAGATACGCAGTATTTT.

This clone was seen a handful of times. This sequence joins TRBV6-6 and TRBJ1-2; 7 nucleotides align to TRBD1. The germline V gene has CDR1 MNHNY and CDR2 SVGAGI (reference sequence). The CDR3 spans 13 residues. V lost 5 bases and J lost 2; bases outside the gene matches: 2. The CDR3 DNA follows: TGTGCCAGCAGTCCCAGGGGGAACTATGGCTACACCTTC. Translation: CASSPRGNYGYTF.

The chain uses TRBV6-5 and TRBJ1-5; D is uncertain. The V gene lost 6 bases and the J gene lost 4 bases, with 10 bases spanning the gap. The germline V gene has CDR1 MNHEY and CDR2 SVGAGI. The CDR3 contains 13 residues. The CDR3, as DNA: TGTGCCAGCAGAACCAGGAGAAATCAGCCCCAGCATTTT. Translation: CASRTRRNQPQHF.

The genes are TRBV10-1 and TRBJ2-1, with TRBD2 matching over 8 bases. Germline V gene data show CDR1 as WNHNN and CDR2 as SYGVQD (reference sequence). The CDR3 contains 14 residues. Losses at the gene ends were 7 bases for V and 7 bases for J; bases not matched to a gene: 9. CDR3 sequence: CASTREGPPNEQFF. CDR3 sequence (DNA): TGCGCCAGCACACGGGAGGGCCCTCCAAATGAGCAGTTCTTC.

This clone was observed a handful of times. CDR3 DNA: TGTGCCAGTACCGGGACAGGGGGCAATCAGCCCCAGCATTTT. Encoded protein: CASTGTGGNQPQHF. The chain carries TRBV6-1 and TRBJ1-5, with 10 bases fitting TRBD1. This CDR3 has 14 residues. V lost 9 bases, J lost 2 bases, and 4 bases stayed unmatched. Germline values: CDR1 MNHNS, CDR2 SASEGT.

The chain is built from TRBV25-1 and TRBJ2-2, with TRBD1 matching over 12 bases. Germline loops: CDR1 MGHDK, CDR2 SYGVNS. V was clipped by 2 bases and J by 6 bases; unmatched bases: 4. The CDR3 is 16 amino acids. CDR3 amino acids: CASSEGTGGYAGELFF. The CDR3 nucleotides are TGTGCCAGCAGTGAAGGGACAGGGGGCTACGCCGGGGAGCTGTTTTTT.

This chain joins TRBV10-3 and TRBJ1-5; 9 bases are shared with TRBD1. The junction had 3 bases not matched to a gene; V was cut back by 5 bases and J by 4 bases. Germline loops: CDR1 ENHRY, CDR2 SYGVKD. The CDR3 sequence is 14 residues long. The CDR3 sequence is CAISQGTGNQPQHF. The CDR3 DNA is TGTGCCATCAGTCAGGGGACAGGGAATCAGCCCCAGCATTTT.

This chain connects TRBV4-1 to TRBJ1-1; no reliable D call. V lost 0 bases to trimming and J lost 10 bases, with 15 bases between them. Germline CDR1 MGHRA, CDR2 YSYEKL. CDR3 size: 14 residues. CDR3 coding DNA: TGCGCCAGCAGCCAAGAGATAGTGGAGTTGGGAGCTTTCTTT. Protein product: CASSQEIVELGAFF.

The V and J genes are TRBV14 and TRBJ2-3; D uncertain. From germline, CDR1 is SGHDN and CDR2 FVKESK. This CDR3 spans 11 amino acids. Trimming shortened V by 4 bases and J by 14 bases, and 13 bases separated the two germline ends. In DNA, the CDR3 is TGTGCCAGCAGCCCGGGTCGCGCACTGTATTTT. Its translation is CASSPGRALYF.

The chain is built from TRBV29-1 and TRBJ2-7, with a weak D call TRBD1 (6 bases). The CDR3 loop spans 14 amino acids. V lost 7 bases, J lost 0 bases, and 16 bases lay in between. The germline V gene encodes CDR1 SQVTM and CDR2 ANQGSEA. CDR3 DNA sequence: TGCAGCGCGACAGGTGAGGACAGCTCCTACGAGCAGTACTTC. It yields the protein CSATGEDSSYEQYF.

The chain uses TRBV27 and TRBJ1-1; D is ambiguous. V gave up 7 bases and J gave up 7 bases, with 10 bases separating them. CDR3 length: 11 residues. In germline, CDR1 is MNHEY, CDR2 SMNVEV (reference sequence). DNA of the CDR3: TGTGCCAGCACCATTGGTGGTGAAGCTTTCTTT. This codes for CASTIGGEAFF.

This clone was detected only once. The chain couples TRBV7-3 to TRBJ2-1; D might be TRBD2 (5 bases). The V gene lost 5 bases and the J gene lost 7 bases, with 18 bases spanning the gap. The CDR3 spans 15 residues. From germline, CDR1 is SGHTA and CDR2 FQGTGA. CDR3 nucleotide sequence: TGTGCCAGCAGCCTAGGGTTGTATACGGGGAATGAGCAGTTCTTC. It specifies CASSLGLYTGNEQFF.

In this sample, this clone turned up a few times. The chain joins TRBV10-3 to TRBJ2-3, with TRBD1 matching over 7 bases. V gave up 7 bases and J gave up 4 bases; unmatched junction bases: 2. The CDR3 is 12 amino acids. Looked up from germline, CDR1 is ENHRY and CDR2 is SYGVKD. The CDR3 sequence: CAIKTGADTQYF. The CDR3 region has the DNA TGTGCCATCAAAACAGGGGCAGATACGCAGTATTTT.

V and J are TRBV5-1 and TRBJ2-3; 7 bases are shared with TRBD2. The V gene end was trimmed by 1 base and the J gene end by 2 bases; junction bases not matched to a gene: 7. The CDR3 covers 16 residues. From germline, CDR1 is SGHRS and CDR2 YFSETQ. Here the CDR3 reads CASSLLTGGLTDTQYF. For the CDR3, the DNA is TGCGCCAGCAGCTTGTTGACGGGAGGCCTCACAGATACGCAGTATTTT.

This chain uses TRBV15 with TRBJ2-7; D ambiguous. Germline values: CDR1 LNHNV, CDR2 YYDKDF (reference sequence). This CDR3 comprises 15 residues. The ends were cut back, 0 bases at V and 0 bases at J, with 9 bases in the middle. CDR3 nucleotide sequence: TGTGCCACCAGCAGAGACTCGCGCTTCTCCTACGAGCAGTACTTC. Encoded protein: CATSRDSRFSYEQYF.

This clone is medium-sized within its sample. The chain joins TRBV30 to TRBJ1-5, with 8 bases that match TRBD1. Per the germline V gene, CDR1 is GTSNPN and CDR2 is SVGIG (reference sequence). The CDR3 totals 15 residues. V trimming: 3 bases; J trimming: 5 bases; junction bases outside the gene matches: 9. CDR3 sequence: CAWRPRQGTYQPQHF. As DNA, the CDR3 is TGTGCCTGGAGGCCCCGACAGGGGACATATCAGCCCCAGCATTTT.

This clone was recorded once. The gene calls are TRBV2 and TRBJ2-7; tentative D call: TRBD1 (7 bases). CDR1 and CDR2 (germline): SNHLY, FYNNEI. The CDR3 consists of 15 residues. V was trimmed by 6 bases and J by 3 bases, leaving 18 bases between them. DNA of the CDR3: TGTGCCAGCAGGGCCCGGCAGGGGGAGGTCTACGAGCAGTACTTC. This encodes CASRARQGEVYEQYF. The full variable domain, rest sourced from reference TRBV2 and TRBJ2-7, is EPEVTQTPSHQVTQMGQEVILRCVPISNHLYFYWYRQILGQKVEFLVSFYNNEISEKSEIFDDQFSVERPDGSNFTLKIRSTKLEDSAMYFCASRARQGEVYEQYFGPGTRLTVT.

The chain joins TRBV29-1 to TRBJ2-1; perhaps TRBD2 as D (6 bases). V dropped 0 bases and J dropped 3 bases, with 9 bases sitting between them. This CDR3 is 14 amino acids long. Per germline, CDR1 SQVTM and CDR2 ANQGSEA. The CDR3 region is CSVEDGLHYNEQFF. DNA of the CDR3: TGCAGCGTTGAAGATGGACTACACTACAATGAGCAGTTCTTC.

This chain uses TRBV14 with TRBJ2-2; weak D call: TRBD1 (6 bases). The CDR3 is 16 amino acids. V was trimmed by 5 bases and J by 0 bases, leaving 13 bases between them. Germline V gene sequence: CDR1 SGHDN, CDR2 FVKESK. In DNA, the CDR3 is TGTGCCAGCAGCTTAGGGGACATCCCGAACACCGGGGAGCTGTTTTTT. This gives the protein CASSLGDIPNTGELFF.

The J gene is TRBJ2-7, the V gene TRBV7-6; D might be TRBD1 or TRBD2, each matching 5 bases. V lost 5 bases and J lost 2, with 19 bases in between. The CDR3 spans 16 residues. Germline lookup yields CDR1 SGHVS and CDR2 FNYEAQ. CDR3 bases: TGTGCCAGCAGCGAAAGCTTCGGGGCAGACCCCTACGAGCAGTACTTC. It codes for CASSESFGADPYEQYF.

This chain connects TRBV7-6 to TRBJ1-2; D gene unclear. The germline gives CDR1 SGHVS, CDR2 FNYEAQ. CDR3 length: 13 amino acids. V lost 5 bases and J lost 8, with 15 bases in between. The DNA for the CDR3 is TGTGCCAGCAGCGGCTCGGAAGGGCAAGGCTACACCTTC. Protein sequence: CASSGSEGQGYTF.

This chain connects TRBV18 to TRBJ1-1; D uncertain. Looked up from germline, CDR1 is KGHSH and CDR2 is LQKENI. The V gene lost 2 bases and the J gene lost 3 bases, with 13 bases spanning the gap. The CDR3 loop spans 15 amino acids. CDR3 loop: CASSPISGKDTEAFF. The CDR3 coding sequence is TGTGCCAGCTCACCAATATCCGGGAAGGACACTGAAGCTTTCTTT.

This clone appeared a single time. V usage is TRBV6-5 and J usage is TRBJ1-1, with no clear D. V gave up 2 bases and J gave up 2 bases, with 15 bases separating them. The V gene's germline CDR1 is MNHEY and CDR2 SVGAGI. The CDR3 is 16 amino acids. The CDR3 spells CASSYHSPRGNTEAFF. The CDR3, as DNA: TGTGCCAGCAGTTACCATTCGCCGCGGGGAAACACTGAAGCTTTCTTT.

This clone was seen only once. The chain carries TRBV28 and TRBJ2-5; D unclear. The CDR3 totals 14 residues. In germline, CDR1 is MDHEN, CDR2 SYDVKM. Trimming stripped 3 bases from V and 7 bases from J, with 15 bases between. CDR3 DNA: TGTGCCAGCAGTTTGTACGCAGGTTTGGGGACCCAGTACTTC. Translated, it gives CASSLYAGLGTQYF.

The CDR3, as DNA: TGTGCCAGCACCGGACGGGGAGACACTGAAGCTTTCTTT. Its protein is CASTGRGDTEAFF. The chain joins TRBV25-1 to TRBJ1-1; D is unclear. Germline values: CDR1 MGHDK, CDR2 SYGVNS. The CDR3 extends over 13 amino acids. Trimming stripped 7 bases from V and 3 bases from J, with 12 bases between.

The V call is TRBV11-3, the J call TRBJ2-2, with D tentatively TRBD1 (6 bases). The V gene lost 5 bases and the J gene lost 6 bases, with 10 bases spanning the gap. CDR1 SGHNT and CDR2 YENEEA come from the germline V gene. The CDR3 consists of 13 residues. CDR3 in amino acids: CASSPGQPGELFF. CDR3 bases: TGTGCCAGCAGCCCAGGACAGCCCGGGGAGCTGTTTTTT.

V and J are TRBV6-1 and TRBJ2-3; TRBD2 matches 11 bases. The CDR3 contains 20 residues. V shed 2 bases, J shed 3 bases, and the junction held 16 bases outside the gene matches. Per germline, CDR1 MNHNS and CDR2 SASEGT. The CDR3 here is CASSEYGTGWGLAVTDTQYF. CDR3 DNA sequence: TGTGCCAGCAGTGAATACGGGACAGGGTGGGGACTAGCGGTAACAGATACGCAGTATTTT.

V is TRBV19 and J is TRBJ2-1, with 7 bases fitting TRBD1. Unmatched junction bases numbered 4, after V lost 7 bases and J lost 1 base. The CDR3 length is 14 residues. The germline V gene encodes CDR1 LNHDA and CDR2 SQIVND (reference sequence). CDR3: CASKEGASYNEQFF. CDR3 bases: TGTGCCAGTAAAGAGGGGGCTTCCTACAATGAGCAGTTCTTC.